The rows below give T cell receptor beta chains drawn from one sample of a study of T cells in Graves' hyperthyroidism and ophthalmopathy. TCRdb reanalysed the multiplex PCR reads using MiXCR and keeps one entry per CDR3 protein. This table holds roughly 500,000 distinct CDR3 sequences, 40% to 55% found once. Sequenced material: peripheral blood or thyroid tissue (not recorded which). The receptor set was obtained from an adult woman with Graves' disease, either hyperthyroidism or ophthalmopathy (not recorded which). The CDR3 runs from the conserved cysteine through the conserved F or W. Fields, in order: CDR3 length, J gene, D gene, clone size, V gene, CDR3 DNA, CDR3 protein. The D gene is left open where the match is weak. Size values are once, few and many counts, or a class for expanded clones, and some rows have none.

len: 15; j_gene: TRBJ2-6; d_gene: -; abundance: -; v_gene: TRBV10-3; CDR3nt: TGTGCCATCTCGTCGGGGCCAACTGGGGCCAACGTCCTGACTTTC; CDR3aa: CAISSGPTGANVLTF
len: 13; j_gene: TRBJ1-4; d_gene: TRBD1; abundance: -; v_gene: TRBV5-1; CDR3nt: TGCGCCAGCAGCTTCCTACAGGGGTTAGGACTGTTTTTT; CDR3aa: CASSFLQGLGLFF
len: 17; j_gene: TRBJ2-6; d_gene: TRBD2; abundance: many; v_gene: TRBV9; CDR3nt: TGTGCCAGCAGCCCAAGGGAGGGGATCAGTGGGGCCAACGTCCTGACTTTC; CDR3aa: CASSPREGISGANVLTF
len: 14; j_gene: TRBJ2-5; d_gene: -; abundance: -; v_gene: TRBV7-9; CDR3nt: TGTGCCAGCAGCCCCCGGAACTACCAAGAGACCCAGTACTTC; CDR3aa: CASSPRNYQETQYF
len: 15; j_gene: TRBJ1-5; d_gene: TRBD1; abundance: -; v_gene: TRBV15; CDR3nt: TGTGCCACCAGCTCCCCGGGACAGGTCAATCAGCCCCAGCATTTT; CDR3aa: CATSSPGQVNQPQHF
len: 21; j_gene: TRBJ2-6; d_gene: -; abundance: once; v_gene: TRBV15; CDR3nt: TGTGCCACCAGCAGAGCCGGGGGCGCTACCCTTTTATCTCCTGGGGCCAACGTCCTGACTTTC; CDR3aa: CATSRAGGATLLSPGANVLTF
len: 15; j_gene: TRBJ1-1; d_gene: -; abundance: -; v_gene: TRBV12-3/TRBV12-4; CDR3nt: TGTGCCAGCAAACCGAACGGACGGTGGGACACTGAAGCTTTCTTT; CDR3aa: CASKPNGRWDTEAFF
len: 17; j_gene: TRBJ2-5; d_gene: TRBD2; abundance: -; v_gene: TRBV5-5; CDR3nt: TGTGCCAGCAGCTTATCCCATGGGACTTCGGGGGGAGAGACCCAGTACTTC; CDR3aa: CASSLSHGTSGGETQYF
len: 13; j_gene: TRBJ2-5; d_gene: -; abundance: -; v_gene: TRBV10-3; CDR3nt: TGTGCCATCTCCGGTGGGCGCCAAGAGACCCAGTACTTC; CDR3aa: CAISGGRQETQYF
len: 12; j_gene: TRBJ2-5; d_gene: -; abundance: -; v_gene: TRBV5-1; CDR3nt: TGCGCCAGCAGCGAAATCCAAGAGACCCAGTACTTC; CDR3aa: CASSEIQETQYF
len: 16; j_gene: TRBJ1-3; d_gene: -; abundance: -; v_gene: TRBV7-9; CDR3nt: TGTGCCAGCAGCTCTGGGAACCCCAGCTCTGGAAACACCATATATTTT; CDR3aa: CASSSGNPSSGNTIYF
len: 14; j_gene: TRBJ1-1; d_gene: -; abundance: many; v_gene: TRBV20-1; CDR3nt: TGCAGTGCTTCTAAGGGGGGGCCGAACACTGAAGCTTTCTTT; CDR3aa: CSASKGGPNTEAFF
len: 14; j_gene: TRBJ2-7; d_gene: TRBD1; abundance: few; v_gene: TRBV29-1; CDR3nt: TGCAGCGTGGAAGGGACAGGGAAATCCTACGAGCAGTACTTC; CDR3aa: CSVEGTGKSYEQYF
len: 15; j_gene: TRBJ2-7; d_gene: TRBD1; abundance: -; v_gene: TRBV5-1; CDR3nt: TGCGCCAGCAGCGACGACGGACAGGGTCCTTACGAGCAGTACTTC; CDR3aa: CASSDDGQGPYEQYF
len: 14; j_gene: TRBJ1-2; d_gene: -; abundance: -; v_gene: TRBV5-1; CDR3nt: TGCGCCAGCAGCTTGGCCCCGGAAGACTATGGCTACACCTTC; CDR3aa: CASSLAPEDYGYTF
len: 14; j_gene: TRBJ1-1; d_gene: TRBD1; abundance: -; v_gene: TRBV2; CDR3nt: TGTGCCAGCAGACTGCAGGGGGCCGACACTGAAGCTTTCTTT; CDR3aa: CASRLQGADTEAFF
len: 14; j_gene: TRBJ1-2; d_gene: TRBD1; abundance: few; v_gene: TRBV27; CDR3nt: TGTGCCAGCAGTTTATCTCACAGGGGTGGAGGCTACACCTTC; CDR3aa: CASSLSHRGGGYTF
len: 13; j_gene: TRBJ1-5; d_gene: -; abundance: many; v_gene: TRBV12-3/TRBV12-4; CDR3nt: TGTGCCAGCAGTCCCAGGGTGGAACAGCCCCAGCATTTT; CDR3aa: CASSPRVEQPQHF
len: 13; j_gene: TRBJ1-1; d_gene: -; abundance: -; v_gene: TRBV10-3; CDR3nt: TGTGCCATCAGTGGGCCCAATGCCCAAGAAGCTTTCTTT; CDR3aa: CAISGPNAQEAFF
len: 15; j_gene: TRBJ2-2; d_gene: -; abundance: -; v_gene: TRBV7-2; CDR3nt: TGTGCCAGCAGCCCGATGCCACAGCACACCGGGGAGCTGTTTTTT; CDR3aa: CASSPMPQHTGELFF
len: 14; j_gene: TRBJ1-1; d_gene: -; abundance: -; v_gene: TRBV5-1; CDR3nt: TGCGCCAGCAGCTTTGGCGGGGGCGGCACTGAAGCTTTCTTT; CDR3aa: CASSFGGGGTEAFF
len: 14; j_gene: TRBJ2-7; d_gene: -; abundance: -; v_gene: TRBV9; CDR3nt: TGTGCCAGCATCCCTGTTGATTGGTCCTACGAGCAGTACTTC; CDR3aa: CASIPVDWSYEQYF
len: 15; j_gene: TRBJ2-6; d_gene: -; abundance: -; v_gene: TRBV9; CDR3nt: TGTGCCAGCATCCACGGGCGGGCTGGGGCCAACGTCCTGACTTTC; CDR3aa: CASIHGRAGANVLTF
len: 15; j_gene: TRBJ2-5; d_gene: TRBD1; abundance: many; v_gene: TRBV5-1; CDR3nt: TGCGCCAGCAGCGACGATCAGGGGGCGGAAGAGACCCAGTACTTC; CDR3aa: CASSDDQGAEETQYF
len: 14; j_gene: TRBJ2-7; d_gene: -; abundance: -; v_gene: TRBV7-2; CDR3nt: TGTGCCAGCAGCTCGGTCCAGGGGACCTACGAGCAGTACTTC; CDR3aa: CASSSVQGTYEQYF
len: 15; j_gene: TRBJ1-2; d_gene: TRBD1; abundance: once; v_gene: TRBV4-2; CDR3nt: TGTGCCAGCAGCCAAGGAACAGGGGGCTCCTATGGCTACACCTTC; CDR3aa: CASSQGTGGSYGYTF
len: 14; j_gene: TRBJ1-6; d_gene: -; abundance: once; v_gene: TRBV20-1; CDR3nt: TGCAGTGCTAGTAGTCCACCCGGGAATTCACCCCTCCACTTT; CDR3aa: CSASSPPGNSPLHF
len: 14; j_gene: TRBJ1-5; d_gene: TRBD1; abundance: -; v_gene: TRBV20-1; CDR3nt: TGCAGTGCTGGAAAAACAGGGGGAATGCAGCCCCAGCATTTT; CDR3aa: CSAGKTGGMQPQHF
len: 13; j_gene: TRBJ2-7; d_gene: -; abundance: few; v_gene: TRBV10-3; CDR3nt: TGTGCCATCAACGGGGGTTCAACCTACGAGCAGTACTTC; CDR3aa: CAINGGSTYEQYF
len: 14; j_gene: TRBJ2-7; d_gene: -; abundance: many; v_gene: TRBV6-5; CDR3nt: TGTGCCAGCAGTTACGATGGCAGGGGCTACGAGCAGTACTTC; CDR3aa: CASSYDGRGYEQYF
len: 13; j_gene: TRBJ2-5; d_gene: -; abundance: -; v_gene: TRBV7-8; CDR3nt: TGTGCCAGCAGCTTGGTTCCGGGACAGACCCAGTACTTC; CDR3aa: CASSLVPGQTQYF
len: 16; j_gene: TRBJ2-2; d_gene: -; abundance: -; v_gene: TRBV7-2; CDR3nt: TGTGCCAGCAGCTTTGGCAGGGGTGGGAGAACCGGGGAGCTGTTTTTT; CDR3aa: CASSFGRGGRTGELFF